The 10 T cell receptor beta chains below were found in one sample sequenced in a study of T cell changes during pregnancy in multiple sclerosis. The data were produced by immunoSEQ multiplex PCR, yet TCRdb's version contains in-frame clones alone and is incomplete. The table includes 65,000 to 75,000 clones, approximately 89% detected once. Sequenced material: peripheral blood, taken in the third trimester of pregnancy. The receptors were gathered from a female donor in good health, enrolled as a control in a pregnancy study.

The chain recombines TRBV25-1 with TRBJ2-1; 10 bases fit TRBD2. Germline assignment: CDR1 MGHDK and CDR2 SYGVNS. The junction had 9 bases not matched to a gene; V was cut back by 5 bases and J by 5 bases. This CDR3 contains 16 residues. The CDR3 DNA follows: TGTGCCAGCAGTCCCGTTCCCCTAGCGGGGGACAATGAGCAGTTCTTC. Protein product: CASSPVPLAGDNEQFF.

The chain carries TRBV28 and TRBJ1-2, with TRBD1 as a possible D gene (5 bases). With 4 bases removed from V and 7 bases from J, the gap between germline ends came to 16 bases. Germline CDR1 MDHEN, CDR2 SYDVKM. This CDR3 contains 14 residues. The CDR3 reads CASSWGLIWSGYTF. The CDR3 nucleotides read TGTGCCAGCAGTTGGGGACTTATCTGGAGTGGCTACACCTTC.

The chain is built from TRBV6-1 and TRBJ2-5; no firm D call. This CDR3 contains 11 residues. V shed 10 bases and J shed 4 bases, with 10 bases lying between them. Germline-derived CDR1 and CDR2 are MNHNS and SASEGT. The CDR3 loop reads CAISRSETQYF. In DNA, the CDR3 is TGTGCCATCTCTCGGTCAGAGACCCAGTACTTC.

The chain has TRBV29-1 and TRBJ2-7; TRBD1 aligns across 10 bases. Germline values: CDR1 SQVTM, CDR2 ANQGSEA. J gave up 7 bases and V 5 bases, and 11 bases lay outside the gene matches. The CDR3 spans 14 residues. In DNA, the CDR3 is TGCAGCGTTACCGGGGACAGGGGTGTGAGGGAGCAGTACTTC. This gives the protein CSVTGDRGVREQYF.

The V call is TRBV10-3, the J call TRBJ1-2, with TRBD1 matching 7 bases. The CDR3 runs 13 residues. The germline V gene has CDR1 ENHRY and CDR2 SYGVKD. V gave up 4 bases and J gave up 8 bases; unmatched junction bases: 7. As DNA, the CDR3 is TGTGCCATCAGTGGAGACAGGGTTGAGGGCTACACCTTC. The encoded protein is CAISGDRVEGYTF.

The CDR3 here is CASSQDRQGYTEAFF. The CDR3 region has the DNA TGCGCCAGCAGCCAAGATCGACAGGGGTACACTGAAGCTTTCTTT. The genes are TRBV4-3 and TRBJ1-1; 8 bases line up with TRBD1. Per germline, CDR1 LGHNA and CDR2 YSLEER. Losses at the gene ends were 0 bases for V and 3 bases for J; bases not matched to a gene: 3. This CDR3 has 15 amino acids.

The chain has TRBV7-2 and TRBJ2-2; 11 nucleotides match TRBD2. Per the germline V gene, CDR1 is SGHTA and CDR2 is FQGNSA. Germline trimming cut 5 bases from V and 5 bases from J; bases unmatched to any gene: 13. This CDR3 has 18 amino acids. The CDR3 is CASSLDLAGGLRTGELFF. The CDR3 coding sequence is TGTGCCAGCAGCCTAGACCTAGCGGGGGGCCTACGGACCGGGGAGCTGTTTTTT. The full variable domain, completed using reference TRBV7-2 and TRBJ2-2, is GAGVSQSPSNKVTEKGKDVELRCDPISGHTALYWYRQSLGQGLEFLIYFQGNSAPDKSGLPSDRFSAERTGGSVSTLTIQRTQQEDSAVYLCASSLDLAGGLRTGELFFGEGSRLTVL.

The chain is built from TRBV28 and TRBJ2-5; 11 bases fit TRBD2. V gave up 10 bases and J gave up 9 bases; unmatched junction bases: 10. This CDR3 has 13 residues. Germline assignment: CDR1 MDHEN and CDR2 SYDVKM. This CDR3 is CATLAGGRPAQYF. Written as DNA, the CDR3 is TGTGCCACCCTAGCGGGGGGCAGGCCGGCCCAGTACTTC.

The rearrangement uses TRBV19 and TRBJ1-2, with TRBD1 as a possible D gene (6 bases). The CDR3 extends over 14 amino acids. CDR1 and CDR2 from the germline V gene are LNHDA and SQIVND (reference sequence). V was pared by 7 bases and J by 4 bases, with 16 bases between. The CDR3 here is CASKGRGVPYGYTF. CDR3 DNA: TGTGCCAGTAAAGGCAGGGGCGTCCCCTATGGCTACACCTTC.

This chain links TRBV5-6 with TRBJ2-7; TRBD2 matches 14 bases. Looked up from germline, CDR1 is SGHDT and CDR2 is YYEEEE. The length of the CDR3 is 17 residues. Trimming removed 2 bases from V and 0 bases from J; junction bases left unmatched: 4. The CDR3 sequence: CASSFRTSGGSSYEQYF. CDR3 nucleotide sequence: TGTGCCAGCAGCTTTAGGACTAGCGGGGGGAGCTCCTACGAGCAGTACTTC.